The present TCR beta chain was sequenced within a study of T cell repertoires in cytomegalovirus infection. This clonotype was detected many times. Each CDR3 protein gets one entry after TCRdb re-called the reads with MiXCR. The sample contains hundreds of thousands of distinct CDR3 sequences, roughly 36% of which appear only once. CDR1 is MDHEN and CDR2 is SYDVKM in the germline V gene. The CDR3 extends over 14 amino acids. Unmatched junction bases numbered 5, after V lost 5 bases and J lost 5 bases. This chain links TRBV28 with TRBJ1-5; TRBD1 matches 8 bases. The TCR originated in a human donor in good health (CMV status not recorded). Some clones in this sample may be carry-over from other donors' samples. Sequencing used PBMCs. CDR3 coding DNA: TGTGCCAGCAGTCCCGACAGGGGCGATCAGCCCCAGCATTTT. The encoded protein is CASSPDRGDQPQHF.